These T cell receptor beta chains were read from a single sample in a study of control samples from healthy donors and cancer patients. The method was immunoSEQ multiplex PCR; TCRdb's version includes in-frame clones alone and lacks a portion of them. Here the sample spans 120,000 to 150,000 clones, about nine tenths being singletons. Sequencing was done on a sample of blood. These receptors were obtained from a young man in good health. Both conserved end residues are trimmed from each CDR3.

V	J	CDR3
TRBV5-4	TRBJ1-2	ASSKMDANYGYT
TRBV15	TRBJ1-1	ATTRGEVGTEAF
TRBV30	TRBJ1-2	AWSDGGPGGYT
TRBV28	TRBJ2-3	ASSLFGDHTDTQY
TRBV4-3	TRBJ2-1	ASSQEASGGYNEQF
TRBV3-1/TRBV3-2	TRBJ1-2	ASSHRDNYGYT
TRBV19	TRBJ1-1	ASSRGGNTEAF
TRBV30	TRBJ2-1	AWSGGIHNEQF
TRBV18	TRBJ1-1	ASSPDGGRTEAF
TRBV7-8	TRBJ2-7	ASSPDPGTTQGEY
TRBV2	TRBJ1-5	ASREGGQGRQPQH
TRBV11-2	TRBJ2-3	ASSPGLAGVGTDTQY
TRBV5-8	TRBJ2-7	ASSFGRGIDEQY
TRBV5-4	TRBJ2-1	ASSPRLAGNEQF
TRBV30	TRBJ1-6	AWSMGQGTSPLH
TRBV9	TRBJ2-1	ASSVTSGRNEQF
TRBV7-9	TRBJ1-1	ASSTGGGRNTEAF